Presented here are 27 T cell receptor beta chains from one specimen sequenced in a study of T-cell reconstitution after alpha-beta-depleted transplantation in children. As it was prepared, the TCRbeta library received unique molecular identifiers. TCRdb passed the PCR reads through MiXCR, listing each CDR3 protein once. The sample consists of roughly 15,000 distinct CDR3 sequences, approximately 5.3% of them appearing once. Specimen: PBMCs, collected before TCRalphabeta/CD19-depleted stem cell transplant. The source of these receptors is a boy under 18 with acute lymphoblastic leukemia, due to receive a stem cell transplant.

This clonotype has ten or more counts. V is TRBV7-2 and J is TRBJ2-7, with a tentative D call TRBD2 (5 bases). From germline, CDR1 is SGHTA and CDR2 FQGNSA. Trimming removed 2 bases from V and 2 bases from J, with 16 bases in between. The CDR3 is made up of 16 amino acids. CDR3 sequence: CASSLMASPQAYEQYF. In DNA, the CDR3 is TGTGCCAGCAGCTTAATGGCTAGCCCTCAGGCCTACGAGCAGTACTTC.

This clonotype was detected many times. The chain carries TRBV11-3 and TRBJ2-1; D possibly matches TRBD1 or TRBD2 (6 bases each). V dropped 6 bases and J dropped 2 bases, with 17 bases sitting between them. CDR1 and CDR2 (germline): SGHNT, YENEEA. The CDR3 runs 16 residues. CDR3 DNA sequence: TGTGCCAGCAGGAAAAGAGTGGGGGGCCCCTACAATGAGCAGTTCTTC. Residues: CASRKRVGGPYNEQFF.

This clonotype was detected many times. V usage is TRBV7-2 and J usage is TRBJ1-5, with 7 bases fitting TRBD1. J was trimmed by 3 bases and V by 4 bases; bases with no gene match: 6. The CDR3 runs to 15 residues. The germline V gene has CDR1 SGHTA and CDR2 FQGNSA. The CDR3 region has the DNA TGTGCCAGCAGCTCCCCCGACAGGGACAATCAGCCCCAGCATTTT. Translation: CASSSPDRDNQPQHF.

This clonotype was picked up many times. This chain joins TRBV29-1 and TRBJ2-1; 9 bases are shared with TRBD2. This CDR3 is built from 13 residues. V lost 5 bases and J lost 7; bases outside the gene matches: 6. Per germline, CDR1 SQVTM and CDR2 ANQGSEA. In DNA, the CDR3 is TGCAGCGTTTCTAGACTAGCGGAAAATGAGCAGTTCTTC. Residues: CSVSRLAENEQFF.

Many counts were recorded for this clonotype. The V call is TRBV13, the J call TRBJ2-3; 9 bases fit TRBD2. The CDR3 is 15 residues long. The trim removed 4 bases at V and 5 bases at J, leaving 7 bases unmatched. Germline lookup yields CDR1 PRHDT and CDR2 FYEKMQ (reference sequence). As DNA, the CDR3 is TGTGCCAGCAGCTCCCAAGCGGGAGGCGGAGATACGCAGTATTTT. It encodes CASSSQAGGGDTQYF.

This clonotype was detected many times. The chain employs TRBV7-2 and TRBJ2-3; D possibly matches TRBD1 or TRBD2 (5 bases each). Germline-derived CDR1 and CDR2 are SGHTA and FQGNSA. The V gene lost 1 base and the J gene lost 2 bases, with 13 bases spanning the gap. The CDR3 is 16 amino acids. The CDR3 spells CASSLDVAGTTDTQYF. In nucleotides, the CDR3 is TGTGCCAGCAGCTTAGATGTTGCAGGGACCACAGATACGCAGTATTTT.

This clonotype was recorded many times. The CDR3 sequence is CSARAYLAGGPDTQYF. In nucleotides, the CDR3 is TGCAGTGCTAGAGCGTACCTAGCGGGGGGACCAGATACGCAGTATTTT. The chain uses TRBV20-1 and TRBJ2-3, with TRBD2 matching 11 bases. The CDR3 runs 16 residues. V shed 1 base, J shed 4 bases, and the junction held 7 bases outside the gene matches. Per germline, CDR1 DFQATT and CDR2 SNEGSKA (reference sequence).

In its sample, this clonotype was seen many times. The J gene is TRBJ2-7, the V gene TRBV7-2, with 9 bases matching TRBD2. The V gene end was trimmed by 4 bases and the J gene end by 3 bases; junction bases not matched to a gene: 16. The CDR3 loop spans 18 amino acids. Germline V CDR1 and CDR2: SGHTA, FQGNSA. The CDR3 bases are TGTGCCAGCAGCTCCCGTGCCGCGGGAGGGTTCCAGGGCTACGAGCAGTACTTC. Protein: CASSSRAAGGFQGYEQYF.

This clonotype showed up many times. The chain carries TRBV5-6 and TRBJ1-2, with D unresolved. Germline loops: CDR1 SGHDT, CDR2 YYEEEE. This CDR3 is built from 13 residues. The V gene lost 3 bases and the J gene lost 3 bases, with 9 bases spanning the gap. CDR3 nucleotide sequence: TGTGCCAGCAGCTCGGCGGACGACTATGGCTACACCTTC. Protein product: CASSSADDYGYTF.

This clonotype came up many times. The gene calls are TRBV2 and TRBJ2-1, with D hard to call. The CDR3 is 14 amino acids. The V end was cut by 6 bases, the J end by 10 bases, with 19 bases between. Germline V lookup: CDR1 SNHLY, CDR2 FYNNEI. CDR3 region: CASRDPLEPKEQFF. Here the CDR3 DNA reads TGTGCCAGCAGGGACCCCCTAGAACCCAAGGAGCAGTTCTTC.

This clonotype was counted ten times or more. The V gene is TRBV5-1, the J gene TRBJ2-3; possibly TRBD1 or TRBD2 for D (5 bases each). The CDR3 contains 15 residues. Germline V lookup: CDR1 SGHRS, CDR2 YFSETQ. The V end lost 2 bases, the J end lost 1 base, and 11 bases lay between the germline ends. The CDR3 loop reads CASSFAGTGTDTQYF. CDR3 nucleotides: TGCGCCAGCAGCTTTGCAGGGACGGGCACAGATACGCAGTATTTT.

This clonotype was seen at least ten times. J is TRBJ2-6 and V is TRBV10-2; the match to TRBD1 covers 10 bases. Looked up from germline, CDR1 is WSHSY and CDR2 is SAAADI. This CDR3 region has 16 residues. Trimming at V came to 7 bases and at J to 1 base, leaving 4 bases not matched to a gene. CDR3 sequence: CASKGTGVSGANVLTF. In DNA, the CDR3 is TGCGCCAGCAAGGGGACAGGGGTTTCTGGGGCCAACGTCCTGACTTTC.

This clonotype is medium-sized by share. The V and J genes are TRBV5-5 and TRBJ2-3; 10 bases are shared with TRBD2. CDR1 and CDR2 (germline): SGHKS, YYEKEE (reference sequence). Unmatched junction bases numbered 6, after V lost 3 bases and J lost 2 bases. CDR3 length: 16 amino acids. CDR3: CASSSSTSGSTDTQYF. CDR3 nucleotide sequence: TGTGCCAGCAGCTCTTCGACTAGCGGGTCCACAGATACGCAGTATTTT.

This clonotype was picked up many times. The chain recombines TRBV20-1 with TRBJ1-5; possibly TRBD1 for D (5 bases). The V end lost 6 bases, the J end lost 1 base, and 19 bases lay between the germline ends. Germline values: CDR1 DFQATT, CDR2 SNEGSKA (reference sequence). The CDR3 has 16 amino acids. CDR3 bases: TGCAGTGCAGCAGTTAGCGGCAGGACAAGCAATCAGCCCCAGCATTTT. The encoded protein is CSAAVSGRTSNQPQHF.

This clonotype was counted at least ten times. The chain couples TRBV15 to TRBJ2-3; 12 nucleotides line up with TRBD2. The germline V gene encodes CDR1 LNHNV and CDR2 YYDKDF (reference sequence). The length of the CDR3 is 16 residues. The ends lost 4 bases at V and 3 bases at J; junction bases unmatched: 5. This chain's CDR3 is CATSTSGGAITDTQYF. The CDR3 bases are TGTGCCACCAGCACTAGCGGGGGGGCTATAACAGATACGCAGTATTTT.

The table lists this clonotype with many counts. This sequence joins TRBV5-4 and TRBJ2-7, with D perhaps matching TRBD1 (5 bases). This CDR3 region has 13 residues. Germline values: CDR1 SGHNT, CDR2 YYREEE (reference sequence). Trimming left V 2 bases short and J 2 bases short, with 8 bases between. The CDR3, as DNA: TGTGCCAGCAGCTTACAGGCCACCTACGAGCAGTACTTC. This sequence encodes CASSLQATYEQYF.

The table lists this clonotype with many counts. The J gene is TRBJ2-7, the V gene TRBV28, with D perhaps being TRBD1 or TRBD2 (5 bases each). CDR3 length: 14 amino acids. CDR1 is MDHEN, CDR2 SYDVKM, per germline. Trimming removed 7 bases at V and 3 bases at J, with 16 bases between. The CDR3 sequence is CASKGDPSNYEQYF. The CDR3 nucleotides are TGTGCCAGCAAAGGGGACCCCTCCAACTACGAGCAGTACTTC.

This clonotype was observed many times. The J gene is TRBJ2-2, the V gene TRBV27; 8 nucleotides align to TRBD1. Germline V lookup: CDR1 MNHEY, CDR2 SMNVEV (reference sequence). The CDR3 consists of 17 residues. V was clipped by 3 bases and J by 1 base; unmatched bases: 7. Here the CDR3 DNA reads TGTGCCAGCAGTTTGCAGTTGGGGACAGGGAACACCGGGGAGCTGTTTTTT. Residues: CASSLQLGTGNTGELFF.

The table lists this clonotype with many counts. V usage is TRBV3-1 and J usage is TRBJ2-7; the D is unclear. This CDR3 contains 15 residues. Germline V lookup: CDR1 LGHDT, CDR2 YNNKEL (reference sequence). Trimming pared 1 base from V and 2 bases from J, leaving 12 bases between. CDR3 protein: CASSQAAAPTYEQYF. Written as DNA, the CDR3 is TGTGCCAGCAGCCAAGCGGCGGCTCCTACCTACGAGCAGTACTTC.

This clonotype qualifies as medium-sized. The chain joins TRBV29-1 to TRBJ2-3; the D is unclear. Germline V lookup: CDR1 SQVTM, CDR2 ANQGSEA. This CDR3 contains 11 residues. Deletions cut 3 bases from V and 2 bases from J, with 3 bases between. CDR3: CSVESTDTQYF. The CDR3 coding sequence is TGCAGCGTTGAGTCCACAGATACGCAGTATTTT.

This clonotype has more than one count but fewer than ten. This chain uses TRBV19 with TRBJ1-1, with D unclear. Trimming left V 2 bases short and J 7 bases short, with 5 bases between. From germline, CDR1 is LNHDA and CDR2 SQIVND (reference sequence). The CDR3 covers 11 residues. CDR3 nucleotide sequence: TGTGCCAGTAGTATACACAGTGAAGCTTTCTTT. It translates to CASSIHSEAFF.

This clonotype appeared many times. The chain combines TRBV6-5 with TRBJ1-2; D remains unclear. This CDR3 has 14 residues. Per the germline V gene, CDR1 is MNHEY and CDR2 is SVGAGI. V shed 5 bases and J shed 9 bases, with 19 bases lying between them. This chain's CDR3 is CASSPGWSVVSYTF. CDR3 nucleotides: TGTGCCAGCAGTCCGGGGTGGTCGGTAGTTAGCTACACCTTC.

This clonotype was observed at least ten times. The chain employs TRBV10-3 and TRBJ2-1, with D uncertain. The V and J ends lost 6 bases and 8 bases respectively, with 11 bases between them. Germline V CDR1 and CDR2: ENHRY, SYGVKD. The CDR3 contains 12 residues. In DNA, the CDR3 is TGTGCCATCAGCACCCAGGCGGATGAGCAGTTCTTC. It is translated as CAISTQADEQFF.

This clonotype was seen ten or more times. The V gene is TRBV12-5, the J gene TRBJ1-2, with TRBD1 as a possible D gene (5 bases). V shed 1 base and J shed 7 bases, with 13 bases lying between them. This CDR3 is built from 14 residues. Germline values: CDR1 LGHNT, CDR2 FRNRAP. CDR3 amino acids: CASGLGNGGFGYTF. CDR3 sequence (DNA): TGTGCTAGTGGTTTGGGAAACGGGGGGTTTGGCTACACCTTC.

The V and J genes are TRBV20-1 and TRBJ2-1, with 10 bases matching TRBD1. V trimming: 2 bases; J trimming: 7 bases; junction bases outside the gene matches: 11. The germline gives CDR1 DFQATT, CDR2 SNEGSKA (reference sequence). The CDR3 runs 16 residues. The CDR3 loop is CSARRPRQGAGNEQFF. The CDR3, as DNA: TGCAGTGCTAGACGTCCGCGACAGGGGGCCGGGAATGAGCAGTTCTTC.

In this sample, this clonotype turned up many times. The chain has TRBV28 and TRBJ1-6; D might be TRBD1 (5 bases). V dropped 6 bases and J dropped 9 bases, with 21 bases sitting between them. Germline loops: CDR1 MDHEN, CDR2 SYDVKM. This CDR3 contains 16 residues. In nucleotides, the CDR3 is TGTGCCAGCAGACCATCCCAGGGTGCCCCTTCTTCACCCCTCCACTTT. Translating it yields CASRPSQGAPSSPLHF.

This clonotype was recorded at least ten times. This chain connects TRBV3-1 to TRBJ2-3, with 8 positions matching TRBD2. This CDR3 contains 15 residues. Germline V gives CDR1 LGHDT, CDR2 YNNKEL (reference sequence). V lost 6 bases and J lost 0; bases outside the gene matches: 5. The CDR3 region is CASRGGGTSTDTQYF. CDR3 DNA sequence: TGTGCCAGCAGGGGCGGGGGGACTAGCACAGATACGCAGTATTTT.